Below, 28 T cell receptor beta chains from the same sample are listed, as sequenced in a study of patients and donors after allogeneic stem cell transplantation. A single record per CDR3 protein comes from TCRdb applying MiXCR to the RT-PCR reads. The data show about 230,000 distinct CDR3 sequences, roughly 15% seen once. Sequenced input: blood, either unsorted or a sorted T cell fraction (not recorded which). All receptors come from a human donor who was either an allogeneic HSCT recipient or a stem cell or donor lymphocyte infusion donor (not recorded which). It is not recorded whose cells these are; they may come from a transplant donor.

This clonotype was recorded a few times. This rearrangement joins TRBV5-1 to TRBJ2-2; no definite D call. V lost 2 bases to trimming and J lost 0 bases, with 5 bases between them. This CDR3 has 14 amino acids. In germline, CDR1 is SGHRS, CDR2 YFSETQ. CDR3 amino acids: CASSLQSNTGELFF. The CDR3 coding sequence is TGCGCCAGCAGCTTACAGTCGAACACCGGGGAGCTGTTTTTT.

This clonotype was seen more than once but under ten times. This chain connects TRBV5-1 to TRBJ2-5; D might be TRBD1 or TRBD2, each matching 6 bases. The CDR3 has 14 residues. CDR1 is SGHRS and CDR2 is YFSETQ in the germline V gene. Trimming removed 4 bases from V and 4 bases from J, with 14 bases in between. The CDR3 reads CASSGGGMRETQYF. The CDR3, as DNA: TGCGCCAGCAGCGGGGGCGGGATGCGAGAGACCCAGTACTTC.

There are a few counts of this clonotype. The chain employs TRBV7-9 and TRBJ1-1; D is ambiguous. Germline V lookup: CDR1 SEHNR, CDR2 FQNEAQ (reference sequence). V lost 3 bases, J lost 1 base, and 9 bases lay in between. The CDR3 spans 14 residues. The CDR3 coding sequence is TGTGCCAGCAGCTTTAGCCGCAAGAACACTGAAGCTTTCTTT. Protein product: CASSFSRKNTEAFF.

This sequence joins TRBV20-1 and TRBJ1-2; D is unresolved. The V gene's germline CDR1 is DFQATT and CDR2 SNEGSKA (reference sequence). Trimming pared 0 bases from V and 0 bases from J, leaving 11 bases between. CDR3 length equals 15 residues. The CDR3 DNA is TGCAGTGCTAGAGATCTTGGGAAGACTAACTATGGCTACACCTTC. This gives the protein CSARDLGKTNYGYTF.

The J gene is TRBJ2-7, the V gene TRBV9, with D uncertain. Germline V gives CDR1 SGDLS, CDR2 YYNGEE. The CDR3 is made up of 15 amino acids. The V gene lost 2 bases and the J gene lost 0 bases, with 12 bases spanning the gap. This CDR3 is CASSVADGFSYEQYF. The CDR3 DNA follows: TGTGCCAGCAGCGTGGCGGACGGATTCTCCTACGAGCAGTACTTC.

This chain joins TRBV7-9 and TRBJ1-4; 10 nucleotides agree with TRBD1. This CDR3 has 14 residues. CDR1 SEHNR and CDR2 FQNEAQ come from the germline V gene (reference sequence). Germline trimming cut 3 bases from V and 7 bases from J; bases unmatched to any gene: 2. CDR3 sequence reads: CASSFGTGAEKLFF. The CDR3 nucleotides are TGTGCCAGCAGCTTCGGGACAGGGGCTGAAAAACTGTTTTTT.

The chain recombines TRBV7-2 with TRBJ1-5, with D possibly TRBD1 on 6 matching bases. Deletions cut 5 bases from V and 3 bases from J, with 8 bases between. CDR1 SGHTA and CDR2 FQGNSA come from the germline V gene. This CDR3 has 13 amino acids. This CDR3 is CASSGQNNQPQHF. The CDR3 DNA follows: TGTGCCAGCAGCGGACAGAACAATCAGCCCCAGCATTTT.

In its sample, this clonotype was seen many times. This chain connects TRBV12-3 or TRBV12-4 to TRBJ1-5; possible D gene TRBD1, 6 bases. With 5 bases removed from V and 3 bases from J, the gap between germline ends came to 14 bases. The length of the CDR3 is 15 residues. The CDR3 region has the DNA TGTGCCAGCAGTAAGGACAGTGGGGCCAATCAGCCCCAGCATTTT. Translation gives CASSKDSGANQPQHF.

The chain employs TRBV29-1 and TRBJ2-2, with 8 bases matching TRBD1. The CDR3 is 14 residues long. V gave up 7 bases and J gave up 0 bases; unmatched junction bases: 4. Looked up from germline, CDR1 is SQVTM and CDR2 is ANQGSEA. The CDR3: CSADRGTNTGELFF. CDR3 nucleotide sequence: TGCAGCGCTGACAGGGGTACGAACACCGGGGAGCTGTTTTTT.

The chain uses TRBV30 and TRBJ1-2; maybe TRBD1 (5 bases). The CDR3 covers 13 residues. Germline CDR1 and CDR2: GTSNPN and SVGIG (reference sequence). V was trimmed by 4 bases and J by 7 bases, leaving 16 bases between them. The CDR3 DNA follows: TGTGCCTGGACCGTGGGACTGACATCTGGCTACACCTTC. Encoded protein: CAWTVGLTSGYTF.

V usage is TRBV2 and J usage is TRBJ1-1; D uncertain. V was clipped by 6 bases and J by 3 bases, with 17 bases between them. The CDR3 totals 15 residues. The germline gives CDR1 SNHLY, CDR2 FYNNEI. The CDR3 DNA sequence: TGTGCCAGCAGCGCACGAGGGAGGGCGGACACTGAAGCTTTCTTT. Its translation is CASSARGRADTEAFF.

The chain recombines TRBV20-1 with TRBJ2-5; D may be TRBD1 (5 bases). The CDR3 is 15 amino acids. The V gene lost 2 bases and the J gene lost 1 base, with 14 bases spanning the gap. CDR1 DFQATT and CDR2 SNEGSKA come from the germline V gene (reference sequence). The CDR3 protein is CSARHVSDIQETQYF. The CDR3 coding sequence is TGCAGTGCTAGACACGTATCGGACATCCAAGAGACCCAGTACTTC.

The genes are TRBV5-1 and TRBJ2-2; D remains unclear. The CDR3 contains 15 residues. In germline, CDR1 is SGHRS, CDR2 YFSETQ. Trimming took 2 bases from V and 6 from J, leaving 14 bases between them. The CDR3 reads CASSFRVNDAGELFF. The CDR3 DNA follows: TGCGCCAGCAGCTTCCGGGTAAATGATGCCGGGGAGCTGTTTTTT. Full variable domain (outside the CDR3, taken from reference TRBV5-1 and TRBJ2-2): KAGVTQTPRYLIKTRGQQVTLSCSPISGHRSVSWYQQTPGQGLQFLFEYFSETQRNKGNFPGRFSGRQFSNSRSEMNVSTLELGDSALYLCASSFRVNDAGELFFGEGSRLTVL.

This clonotype was seen only a few times. V usage is TRBV4-2 and J usage is TRBJ1-2, with D unresolved. Germline V gives CDR1 LGHNA, CDR2 YNFKEQ. Between the trimmed V and J ends, which lost 2 bases and 8 bases, there was a span of 15 bases. This CDR3 region has 14 residues. CDR3 sequence: CASSQSLTPLGYTF. The CDR3 bases are TGTGCCAGCAGCCAAAGTTTGACCCCCTTGGGCTACACCTTC.

This clonotype appeared a few times. This chain connects TRBV11-2 to TRBJ1-5; no clear D gene. Germline-derived CDR1 and CDR2 are SGHAT and FQNNGV. There are 15 residues in the CDR3. The V end was cut by 0 bases, the J end by 6 bases, with 12 bases between. Here the CDR3 DNA reads TGTGCCAGCAGCTTAGACAGGTCCCCGGGTCAGCCCCAGCATTTT. This codes for CASSLDRSPGQPQHF.

This clonotype was seen a few times. The rearrangement uses TRBV10-3 and TRBJ2-3; 10 nucleotides align to TRBD2. The V gene's germline CDR1 is ENHRY and CDR2 SYGVKD. The junction had 4 bases not matched to a gene; V was cut back by 10 bases and J by 0 bases. The CDR3 covers 14 residues. The CDR3 DNA is TGTGCCACCCTAGCGGGGGCTAGCACAGATACGCAGTATTTT. Translating gives CATLAGASTDTQYF.

The rearrangement links TRBV5-1 to TRBJ2-6; no clear D gene. Trimming took 5 bases from V and 4 from J, leaving 16 bases between them. The CDR3 length is 16 residues. Germline assignment: CDR1 SGHRS and CDR2 YFSETQ. The DNA of the CDR3 is TGCGCCAGCAGTTTCGACGCTCTATCGGGGGCCAACGTCCTGACTTTC. Protein product: CASSFDALSGANVLTF.

This clonotype was picked up a small number of times. The rearrangement uses TRBV25-1 and TRBJ1-2; tentatively, D is TRBD1 (6 bases). This CDR3 is built from 12 residues. Germline lookup yields CDR1 MGHDK and CDR2 SYGVNS. The V gene lost 6 bases and the J gene lost 7 bases, with 12 bases spanning the gap. CDR3 in DNA: TGTGCCAGCAGAGGGACATTTCTTGGCTACACCTTC. Translated: CASRGTFLGYTF.

The chain has TRBV5-4 and TRBJ2-3, with unresolved D. This CDR3 is 12 amino acids long. Looked up from germline, CDR1 is SGHNT and CDR2 is YYREEE (reference sequence). The V and J ends lost 4 bases and 5 bases respectively, with 8 bases between them. The chain's CDR3 is CASSHRIDTQYF. The CDR3 nucleotides read TGTGCCAGCAGCCACCGAATAGATACGCAGTATTTT.

This clonotype was seen repeatedly, ten times or more. This chain links TRBV4-2 with TRBJ2-5; 14 positions match TRBD2. This CDR3 spans 19 amino acids. V was clipped by 1 base and J by 0 bases; unmatched bases: 7. Looked up from germline, CDR1 is LGHNA and CDR2 is YNFKEQ. The CDR3 loop reads CASSQGGLAGDQYQETQYF. The CDR3 region has the DNA TGTGCCAGCAGCCAAGGGGGACTAGCGGGGGACCAGTACCAAGAGACCCAGTACTTC.

This clonotype was recorded many times. V usage is TRBV7-3 and J usage is TRBJ1-1; 7 bases are a match to TRBD1. The V and J ends lost 5 bases and 4 bases, in that order; junction bases with no gene match: 7. Germline CDR1 reads SGHTA; CDR2 reads FQGTGA. The CDR3 is 14 residues long. The CDR3 loop reads CASSDQTGITEAFF. The CDR3 DNA reads TGTGCCAGCAGCGACCAGACAGGGATCACTGAAGCTTTCTTT.

This clonotype was seen a few times. The gene calls are TRBV7-6 and TRBJ1-1, with no clear D. There are 14 residues in the CDR3. Between the trimmed V and J ends, which lost 0 bases and 8 bases, there was a span of 13 bases. CDR1 is SGHVS, CDR2 FNYEAQ, per germline. CDR3 amino acids: CASSLAKAGGEAFF. DNA for the CDR3: TGTGCCAGCAGCTTAGCGAAGGCAGGAGGGGAAGCTTTCTTT.

This clonotype was observed a few times. V is TRBV9 and J is TRBJ2-1; a possible D gene is TRBD2 (6 bases). The germline V gene has CDR1 SGDLS and CDR2 YYNGEE. This CDR3 contains 17 residues. V was trimmed by 0 bases and J by 0 bases, leaving 13 bases between them. Here the CDR3 reads CASSVELAASSYNEQFF. In nucleotides, the CDR3 is TGTGCCAGCAGCGTAGAACTAGCCGCTAGCTCCTACAATGAGCAGTTCTTC.

CDR3 in DNA: TGTGCCAGCAGTTTATCCAGGGGGCGCATGGCCGGGGAGCTGTTTTTT. Translated, it gives CASSLSRGRMAGELFF. V and J are TRBV6-5 and TRBJ2-2, with TRBD1 identical over 8 bases. The trim removed 4 bases at V and 6 bases at J, leaving 10 bases unmatched. Germline V lookup: CDR1 MNHEY, CDR2 SVGAGI. This CDR3 has 16 residues.

This clonotype has a handful of counts. The chain couples TRBV20-1 to TRBJ2-3; 10 bases are shared with TRBD2. V shed 8 bases, J shed 5 bases, and the junction held 7 bases outside the gene matches. Germline CDR1 reads DFQATT; CDR2 reads SNEGSKA (reference sequence). CDR3 length equals 13 residues. DNA of the CDR3: TGCAGTTCAAAAGCGGGGGGGATAGATACGCAGTATTTT. It codes for CSSKAGGIDTQYF.

This clonotype was counted many times. V gene TRBV2 combines with J gene TRBJ1-1; D not resolved. CDR1 SNHLY and CDR2 FYNNEI come from the germline V gene. Trimming cost V 8 bases and J 4 bases, with 8 bases left between them. The CDR3 spans 11 residues. The CDR3 here is CASAAFTEAFF. The CDR3 DNA reads as TGTGCCAGCGCGGCATTCACTGAAGCTTTCTTT. Based on the CDR3 plus reference TRBV2 and TRBJ1-1, the full variable domain is EPEVTQTPSHQVTQMGQEVILRCVPISNHLYFYWYRQILGQKVEFLVSFYNNEISEKSEIFDDQFSVERPDGSNFTLKIRSTKLEDSAMYFCASAAFTEAFFGQGTRLTVV.

This clonotype was recorded a few times. The chain recombines TRBV5-1 with TRBJ1-4, with TRBD1 matching over 10 bases. The trim removed 5 bases at V and 8 bases at J, leaving 6 bases unmatched. Germline V gene sequence: CDR1 SGHRS, CDR2 YFSETQ. This CDR3 comprises 14 residues. CDR3 in amino acids: CASSVWDRGEKLFF. DNA for the CDR3: TGCGCCAGCAGTGTTTGGGACAGGGGAGAAAAACTGTTTTTT.

This clonotype was recorded many times. This chain links TRBV12-3 or TRBV12-4 with TRBJ2-7; 9 nucleotides agree with TRBD1. V lost 5 bases, J lost 2 bases, and 7 bases stayed unmatched. The CDR3 is 15 residues long. Written as DNA, the CDR3 is TGTGCCAGCAGTACAACCGGACAGGGGACCTACGAGCAGTACTTC. Protein sequence: CASSTTGQGTYEQYF.